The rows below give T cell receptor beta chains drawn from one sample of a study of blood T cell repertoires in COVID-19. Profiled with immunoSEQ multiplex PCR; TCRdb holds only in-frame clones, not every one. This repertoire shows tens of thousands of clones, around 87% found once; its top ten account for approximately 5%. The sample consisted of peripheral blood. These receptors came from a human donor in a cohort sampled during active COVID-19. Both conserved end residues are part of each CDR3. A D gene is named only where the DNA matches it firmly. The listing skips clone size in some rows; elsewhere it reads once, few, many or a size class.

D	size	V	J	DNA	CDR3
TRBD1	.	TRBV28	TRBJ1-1	TGTGCCAGCAGTTTCCTGACAGGGGGCAGCACTGAAGCTTTCTTT	CASSFLTGGSTEAFF
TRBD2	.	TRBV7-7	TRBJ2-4	TGTGCCAGCAGTCCTGAAGCGGGAGGGCTTTACTTC	CASSPEAGGLYF
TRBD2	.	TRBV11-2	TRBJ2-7	TGTGCCAGCAGCGGGGTGGGGCACCGGACTAGCGGGAGGACCTACGAGCAGTACTTC	CASSGVGHRTSGRTYEQYF
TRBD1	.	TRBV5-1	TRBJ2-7	TGCGCCAGCAGCTTGGGGGGACAGGCCTCCTACGAGCAGTACTTC	CASSLGGQASYEQYF
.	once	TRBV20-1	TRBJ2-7	TGCAGTGCTACGGAGTTGGGGGGAGACTTC	CSATELGGDF
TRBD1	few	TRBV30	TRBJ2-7	TGTGCCTGGAGTGGAGGGGACAGGGTTTCGAGCGAGCAGTACTTC	CAWSGGDRVSSEQYF
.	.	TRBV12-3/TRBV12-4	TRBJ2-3	TGTGCCAGCAGTCCCCCTTCAGATACGCAGTATTTT	CASSPPSDTQYF
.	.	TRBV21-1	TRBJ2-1	TGTGCCAGCAGCAAATCTAGCGGGGCAACCATATACAATGAGCAGTTCTTC	CASSKSSGATIYNEQFF
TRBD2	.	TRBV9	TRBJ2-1	TGTGCCAGCAGCACTAGCGGGAGGCTTAATGAGCAGTTCTTC	CASSTSGRLNEQFF
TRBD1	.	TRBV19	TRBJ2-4	TGTGCCAGTACCACGTCCACGGACAGGGGGCCACTATTAGCCAAAAACATTCAGTACTTC	CASTTSTDRGPLLAKNIQYF
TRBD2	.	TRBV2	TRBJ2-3	TGTGCCAGCAGTCGGTCGGGAAGCTGGAGTAGCGGGAGTTTTACAGATACGCAGTATTTT	CASSRSGSWSSGSFTDTQYF
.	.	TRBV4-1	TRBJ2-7	TGCGCCAGCAGCCAAGCGGTAAGGGCGGGAACCTACGAGCAGTACTTC	CASSQAVRAGTYEQYF
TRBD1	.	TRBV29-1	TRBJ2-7	TGCAGCGTTGAGGGGGCCCCGGGACAGGGGGCCTACGAGCAGTACTTC	CSVEGAPGQGAYEQYF
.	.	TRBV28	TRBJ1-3	TGTGCCAGCAGTTTACAGGCTTTCTCTGGAAACACCATATATTTT	CASSLQAFSGNTIYF
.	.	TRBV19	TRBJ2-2	TGTGCCAGTTCCCTATTGGGGATCGGGGGATCTGGGACCGGGGAGCTGTTTTTT	CASSLLGIGGSGTGELFF
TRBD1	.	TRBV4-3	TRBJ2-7	TGCGCCAGCAGCCAAAGCTACAGGGGGCCACCTCTCGAGCAGTACTTC	CASSQSYRGPPLEQYF
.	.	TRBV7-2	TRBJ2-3	TGTGCCAGCAGCATAAAGGGGGGAGGGTCATTGAATACGCAGTATTTT	CASSIKGGGSLNTQYF
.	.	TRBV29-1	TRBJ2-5	TGCAGCGGCAGGGTTGGGGAGACCCAGTACTTC	CSGRVGETQYF
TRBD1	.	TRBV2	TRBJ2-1	TGTGCCAGCAAGGACAGGCCGCGAACTGAGCAGTTCTTC	CASKDRPRTEQFF
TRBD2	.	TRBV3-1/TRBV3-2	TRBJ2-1	TGTGCCAGCAGCCTTACATGGGGGGGTCCCCCATACAATGAGCAGTTCTTC	CASSLTWGGPPYNEQFF
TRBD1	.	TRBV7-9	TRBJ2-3	TGTGCCAGCAGAAACATCCGGGACAGGGGGGAAAATACGCAGTATTTT	CASRNIRDRGENTQYF
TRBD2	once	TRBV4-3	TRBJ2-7	TGCGCCAGCAGCCTGGGGGAGGGTTACGAGCAGTACTTC	CASSLGEGYEQYF
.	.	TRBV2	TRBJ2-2	TGTGCCAGCAGTTGGGGGCGGACCGGGGAGCTGTTTTTT	CASSWGRTGELFF
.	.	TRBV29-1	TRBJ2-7	TGCAGCGTTGCGGACAGAACCTACGAGCAGTACTTC	CSVADRTYEQYF
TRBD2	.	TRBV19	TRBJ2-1	TGTGCCAGCTCTAGCGGGAGGGCGGGTGAGCAGTTCTTC	CASSSGRAGEQFF
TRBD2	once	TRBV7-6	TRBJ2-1	TGTGCCAGCAGCTTAGGGGCGGGAGTAGACATCAGTGAGCAGTTCTTC	CASSLGAGVDISEQFF
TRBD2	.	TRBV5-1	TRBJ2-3	TGCGCCAGCAGCTTGTCCCTAGCGGGAGGCACAGATACGCAGTATTTT	CASSLSLAGGTDTQYF
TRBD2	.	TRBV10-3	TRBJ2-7	TGTGCCATCAGTGAGGGTCTAGCGGGAGTTGAGCAGTACTTC	CAISEGLAGVEQYF
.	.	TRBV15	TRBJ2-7	TGTGCCACCAGCAGAGATCAAGGGGCGTCCTACGAGCAGTACTTC	CATSRDQGASYEQYF